This T cell receptor beta chain emerged from a study of OX40 agonist ivuxolimab in advanced cancers. At the level of the study: Patients in dose escalation had liver, melanoma, kidney or head and neck cancers.

Trimming took 5 bases from V and 3 from J, leaving 14 bases between them. Germline V gene data show CDR1 as SGHTA and CDR2 as FQGNSA. This CDR3 has 15 residues. Clones were read by immunoSEQ multiplex PCR, and TCRdb kept only the in-frame ones, dropping some. The data contain nearly 50,000 clones, roughly 90% of them singletons. The gene calls are TRBV7-2 and TRBJ1-5; D gene ambiguous. This specimen was CD4+ or CD8+ T cells sorted from blood, taken in a trial of the OX40 agonist ivuxolimab. The clonotype originates from an adult with an advanced solid tumor such as melanoma, head and neck, liver or kidney cancer. The CDR3 DNA reads TGTGCCAGCAGCATTGGGCCCTACCCCAATCAGCCCCAGCATTTT. It translates to CASSIGPYPNQPQHF.